These T cell receptor beta chains were read from a single sample in a study of blood T cell repertoires in COVID-19. Profiled with immunoSEQ multiplex PCR; TCRdb holds only in-frame clones, not every one. There are about 44,000 clones in the sample; around 90% occur only once, and over 1% lies in the top ten. The material sequenced was peripheral blood. The receptors were gathered from a woman aged 35 to 49 with acute or convalescent COVID-19. The CDR3 runs from the conserved cysteine through the conserved F or W. A D gene is named only where the DNA matches it firmly. Size is stated for part of the rows, as once, few or many counts, or as a class when the clone is expanded.

cdr3_aa cdr3_nt clone_size v_call d_call j_call
CASTRQGWYEQYF TGCGCCAGCACCCGACAGGGTTGGTACGAGCAGTACTTC NA TRBV23-1 TRBD1 TRBJ2-7
CASSLGRGRDPDTQYF TGTGCCAGCAGTTTGGGAAGGGGGCGAGATCCAGATACGCAGTATTTT NA TRBV27 TRBD1 TRBJ2-3
CASSPGYRDSYEQYF TGTGCCAGCTCACCAGGATACCGGGACAGCTACGAGCAGTACTTC NA TRBV18 TRBD1 TRBJ2-7
CASSQDSYGGKWVETQYF TGTGCCAGCAGCCAAGATTCTTACGGCGGAAAGTGGGTGGAGACCCAGTACTTC NA TRBV3-1/TRBV3-2 NA TRBJ2-5
CASSPRGYPNTEAFF TGCGCCAGCAGCCCCAGGGGGTATCCGAACACTGAAGCTTTCTTT NA TRBV5-1 TRBD1 TRBJ1-1
CASSGGGGYEQYF TGTGCCAGCAGCGGAGGGGGAGGGTACGAGCAGTACTTC once TRBV9 NA TRBJ2-7
CASSKGRPGTGSLTGYGYTF TGTGCCAGCAGCAAAGGGCGCCCCGGGACAGGTAGCCTCACAGGGTATGGCTACACCTTC few TRBV21-1 NA TRBJ1-2
CASSHRENYGYTF TGCGCCAGCAGTCACAGGGAGAACTATGGCTACACCTTC NA TRBV4-1 NA TRBJ1-2
CASSFRQGGTDTQYF TGTGCCAGCAGCTTCCGACAGGGCGGCACAGATACGCAGTATTTT NA TRBV5-8 TRBD1 TRBJ2-3
CASSSRTSGYTDTQYF TGCGCCAGCAGCTCCCGGACTAGCGGGTACACAGATACGCAGTATTTT NA TRBV5-1 TRBD2 TRBJ2-3
CASNGRRGGLGYTF TGTGCCAGTAACGGCCGTCGGGGGGGCCTGGGCTACACCTTC NA TRBV19 NA TRBJ1-2
CASSSIPPGLAGAGTDTQYF TGTGCCAGCAGTTCCATCCCTCCGGGACTAGCGGGAGCGGGAACAGATACGCAGTATTTT NA TRBV27 TRBD2 TRBJ2-3
CASSIADRENQPQHF TGTGCCAGTAGTATAGCGGACAGGGAAAATCAGCCCCAGCATTTT NA TRBV19 TRBD1 TRBJ1-5
CASQGQGRIFGNQPQHF TGTGCCAGTCAAGGACAGGGGAGGATATTCGGCAATCAGCCCCAGCATTTT NA TRBV19 TRBD1 TRBJ1-5
CASSRDRAGTGELFF TGTGCCAGTAGTCGGGACAGGGCAGGGACCGGGGAGCTGTTTTTT NA TRBV19 TRBD1 TRBJ2-2
CASTPPGQAYEQYF TGTGCCAGCACTCCCCCCGGACAGGCCTACGAGCAGTACTTC NA TRBV28 TRBD1 TRBJ2-7
CASSHGTGQFF TGTGCCAGCAGCCATGGGACAGGGCAGTTCTTC NA TRBV4-2 TRBD1 TRBJ2-1
CASSITPATSGSADTQYF TGTGCCAGTAGTATTACCCCGGCAACTAGCGGGAGCGCAGATACGCAGTATTTT NA TRBV19 TRBD2 TRBJ2-3
CASSLRGEGNQPQHF TGCGCCAGCAGCTTGAGGGGCGAGGGCAATCAGCCCCAGCATTTT NA TRBV5-1 NA TRBJ1-5
CASSSTGETTDTQYF TGTGCCAGCAGCTCTACAGGGGAGACCACAGATACGCAGTATTTT NA TRBV5-6 TRBD1 TRBJ2-3
CASSIFTATGNTIYF TGTGCCAGCAGCATCTTTACAGCCACTGGAAACACCATATATTTT NA TRBV5-4 NA TRBJ1-3
CASSRQGVRTEAFF TGTGCCAGTAGTCGCCAGGGGGTAAGGACTGAAGCTTTCTTT NA TRBV19 TRBD1 TRBJ1-1
CASSLGANEQFF TGTGCCAGCAGTTTGGGGGCCAATGAGCAGTTCTTC NA TRBV27 NA TRBJ2-1
CASSPAGGPGGELFF TGTGCCAGCAGTCCAGCGGGAGGGCCGGGCGGGGAGCTGTTTTTT NA TRBV2 TRBD2 TRBJ2-2
CASSHMGHTEAFF TGTGCCAGCAGCCACATGGGCCACACTGAAGCTTTCTTT NA TRBV3-1/TRBV3-2 NA TRBJ1-1
CASSPRTSGSGEQFF TGTGCCAGCAGCCCCCGGACTAGCGGGAGCGGAGAGCAGTTCTTC NA TRBV7-2 TRBD2 TRBJ2-1
CASSQEALGEDQPQHF TGCGCCAGCAGCCAAGAAGCGTTGGGGGAGGACCAGCCCCAGCATTTT NA TRBV4-3 NA TRBJ1-5
CASSLGAGEVYEQYF TGTGCCAGCAGCTTAGGGGCGGGAGAAGTCTACGAGCAGTACTTC once TRBV11-2 TRBD2 TRBJ2-7
CASSQARGPYNEQFF TGCGCCAGCAGCCAAGCCAGGGGCCCCTACAATGAGCAGTTCTTC NA TRBV4-3 NA TRBJ2-1
CSAGANEKLFF TGCAGTGCTGGGGCCAATGAAAAACTGTTTTTT NA TRBV20-1 NA TRBJ1-4
CASSFLALGRVEAFF TGTGCCAGCAGTTTTCTGGCATTAGGCCGGGTTGAAGCTTTCTTT NA TRBV27 NA TRBJ1-1
CATKEETPDTQYF TGTGCCACCAAGGAGGAGACCCCAGATACGCAGTATTTT NA TRBV24-1 NA TRBJ2-3
CASSTGGAITEAFF TGTGCCAGTAGTACAGGGGGCGCGATCACTGAAGCTTTCTTT NA TRBV19 TRBD1 TRBJ1-1
CASGPRGVDEQYF TGTGCCAGCGGACCCAGGGGGGTCGACGAGCAGTACTTC NA TRBV27 NA TRBJ2-7
CASSLDGQNTEAFF TGCGCCAGCAGCTTGGATGGGCAGAACACTGAAGCTTTCTTT NA TRBV5-1 NA TRBJ1-1
CASSESGTYEQYF TGCGCCAGCAGTGAAAGCGGGACCTACGAGCAGTACTTC NA TRBV10-1 TRBD2 TRBJ2-7
CASSSSGRDRNEQFF TGTGCCAGCAGCTCGTCGGGAAGGGATAGGAATGAGCAGTTCTTC NA TRBV5-4 NA TRBJ2-1
CASSPQGISSYEQYF TGTGCCAGCAGTCCACAGGGGATTAGCTCCTACGAGCAGTACTTC few TRBV28 TRBD1 TRBJ2-7
CASRSPDSGYGYTF TGTGCCAGCAGATCCCCGGACAGCGGATATGGCTACACCTTC NA TRBV28 NA TRBJ1-2
CASSLRTGAFNTEAFF TGCGCCAGCAGCTTGAGGACAGGGGCCTTTAACACTGAAGCTTTCTTT NA TRBV5-1 TRBD1 TRBJ1-1
CASQTVGTGFSPLHF TGCGCCAGCCAAACCGTCGGGACAGGGTTTTCACCCCTCCACTTT NA TRBV5-1 TRBD1 TRBJ1-6
CASSSGGLPVAFF TGTGCCAGCAGTTCAGGGGGGCTCCCTGTGGCTTTCTTT NA TRBV27 TRBD1 TRBJ1-1
CASSLDRGGEKLFF TGTGCCAGCAGCCTTGACAGGGGGGGGGAAAAACTGTTTTTT NA TRBV6-5 TRBD1 TRBJ1-4
CASSPLGQGFGYTF TGTGCCAGTAGCCCCCTAGGACAGGGCTTTGGCTACACCTTC NA TRBV19 TRBD1 TRBJ1-2
CASTSIPPSGLTAAEQYF TGTGCCAGCACCAGCATCCCCCCCTCGGGACTAACAGCCGCCGAGCAGTACTTC NA TRBV9 TRBD2 TRBJ2-7
CASSYKGVTDTQYF TGTGCCAGCAGTTACAAGGGGGTCACAGATACGCAGTATTTT once TRBV6-2/TRBV6-3 NA TRBJ2-3
CASSPQGTRGYTF TGTGCCAGCAGTCCCCAGGGGACCCGCGGCTACACCTTC NA TRBV28 NA TRBJ1-2
CASSLDGLSTDTQYF TGTGCCAGCAGCTTGGACGGTCTTAGCACAGATACGCAGTATTTT NA TRBV5-4 NA TRBJ2-3
CATSDRGNQPQHF TGTGCCACCTCGGACAGGGGGAATCAGCCCCAGCATTTT once TRBV19 TRBD1 TRBJ1-5
CASSSIRGRLSNTEAFF TGTGCCAGCAGTTCAATCAGGGGCCGATTATCGAACACTGAAGCTTTCTTT NA TRBV27 NA TRBJ1-1